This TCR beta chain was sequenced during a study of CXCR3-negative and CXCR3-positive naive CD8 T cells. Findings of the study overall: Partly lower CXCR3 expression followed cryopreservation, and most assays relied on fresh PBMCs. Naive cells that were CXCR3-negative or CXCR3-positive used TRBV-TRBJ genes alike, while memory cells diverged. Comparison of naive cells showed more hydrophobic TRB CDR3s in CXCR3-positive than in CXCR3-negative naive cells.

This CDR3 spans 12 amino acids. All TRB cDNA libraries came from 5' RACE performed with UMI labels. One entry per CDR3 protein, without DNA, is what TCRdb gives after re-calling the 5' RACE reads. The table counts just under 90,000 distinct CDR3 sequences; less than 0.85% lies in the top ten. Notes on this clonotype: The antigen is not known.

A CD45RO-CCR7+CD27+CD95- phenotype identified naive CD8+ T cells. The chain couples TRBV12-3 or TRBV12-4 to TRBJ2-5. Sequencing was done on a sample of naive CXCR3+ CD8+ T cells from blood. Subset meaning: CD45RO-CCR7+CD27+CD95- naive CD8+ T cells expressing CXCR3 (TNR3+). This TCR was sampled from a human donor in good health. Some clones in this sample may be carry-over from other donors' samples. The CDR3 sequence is CASSLIFETQYF.